Listed below are T cell receptor beta chains from one sample, sequenced in a study of OX40 agonist ivuxolimab in advanced cancers. Sequenced by immunoSEQ multiplex PCR; TCRdb stores in-frame clones only, minus some. The profile covers fewer than 50,000 clones, with roughly nine tenths appearing a single time and around 0.6% taken by the ten largest. Here the sequenced sample was CD4+ or CD8+ T cells sorted from blood, taken in a trial of the OX40 agonist ivuxolimab. All receptors come from an adult with an advanced solid tumor such as melanoma, head and neck, liver or kidney cancer. CDR3s leave out the opening cysteine and the closing phenylalanine or tryptophan.

TRBV5-4	TRBJ2-1	ASSLVGFAEQF
TRBV5-1	TRBJ2-7	ASSFRDRGPYEQY
TRBV6-5	TRBJ1-1	ASSYLRTGITEAF
TRBV5-4	TRBJ1-1	ASYGRGRSEAF
TRBV29-1	TRBJ1-5	SVARGVSQPQH
TRBV7-8	TRBJ2-5	ASSLASQTQETQY
TRBV13	TRBJ2-2	ASSFATWTGGTGELF
TRBV6-6	TRBJ2-1	ASSYGQGYNEQF
TRBV5-1	TRBJ2-5	ASSLILAAQETQY
TRBV5-4	TRBJ2-2	ASSLDGLVNTGELF
TRBV21-1	TRBJ1-6	ASSSGEGGRQNNSPLH